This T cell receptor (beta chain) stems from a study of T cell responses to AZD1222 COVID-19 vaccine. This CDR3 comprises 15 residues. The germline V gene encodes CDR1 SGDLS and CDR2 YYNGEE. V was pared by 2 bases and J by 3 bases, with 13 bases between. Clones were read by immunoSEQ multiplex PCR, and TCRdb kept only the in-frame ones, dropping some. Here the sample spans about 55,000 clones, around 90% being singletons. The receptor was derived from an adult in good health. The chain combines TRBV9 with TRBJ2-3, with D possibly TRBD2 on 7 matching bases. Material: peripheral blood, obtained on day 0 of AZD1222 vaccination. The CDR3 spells CASSVGGAWTDTQYF. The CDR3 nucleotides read TGTGCCAGCAGCGTTGGGGGGGCCTGGACAGATACGCAGTATTTT.